This T cell receptor beta chain stems from a study of circulating and synovial CD4+ cells in juvenile arthritis (dated by TCRdb to 2014 to 2015). General notes on the study: TCRbeta CDR3 repertoires of circulating HLA-DR+ CD4 T cells, bulk blood CD4 T cells and synovial CD4 T cells were compared within each patient. The goal of the repertoire sequencing was to confirm that synovial clonotypes were enriched in a circulating synovial-like CD4 T cell subset. Points the paper makes about the study in general: Because T cell genome counts differed by at least an order of magnitude between CPL and bulk blood CD4 samples, sample-size effects were addressed. Traditional Vbeta family usage analysis did not detect the difference between circulating pathogenic-like lymphocytes and bulk blood T cells. Compared with bulk blood CD4 repertoires, both the synovial and the circulating pathogenic-like lymphocyte repertoires were less diverse, and some CPL samples were as oligoclonal as synovium. Circulating pathogenic-like lymphocytes clustered together with synovial T cells, and compared with bulk blood, the circulating pathogenic-like lymphocytes shared a substantially higher fraction of CDR3 sequences with synovium. Because overlap with synovium was found to increase with sequencing depth, the full repertoire overlap was likely underestimated by the measured shared-clonotype fractions.

CDR1 and CDR2 were assigned from the germline V gene as MDHEN and SYDVKM. From the cysteine up to the phenylalanine, the CDR3 has a length of 16 residues. Only CDR3 DNA remains: 48 bases, in frame from the first base. Germline trimming amounts to 3 bases on V and 3 bases on J, with 4 as the count of junction bases outside the gene matches. Libraries were built with the immunoSEQ multiplex PCR assay. TCRbeta CDR3 sequencing was performed as a commercial service by an external provider. In the original analysis: Productive nucleotide sequences and amino acid sequences obtained through in silico translation were used in the analyses. To equalise sample size, diversity was assessed as Renyi entropy across alpha values by taking the median of 200 repeated subsamples. Pairwise repertoire distance was calculated as one minus the Chao-modified Jaccard index to correct for under-sampling and was used for clustering. Frequency-weighted overlap with synovial clonotypes was calculated over 200 sample sizes with 200 draws without replacement at each size, and the overlap was reported at the size of the smaller sample. Not all clones reach the TCRdb copy of this immuneACCESS table, which keeps in-frame sequences only. Checked studies attribute under half of the gap to unresolved V genes and leave the rest unexplained. The V and J calls and the clone size are those of that table, but D and trimming were determined from the DNA. In this sample the table shows over 30,000 clones, over 90% of which occur a single time. The ten largest clonotypes hold 0.16% of the sample.

This clone has just one count. This clone's antigen is unknown. No base-level quality is on record; no much larger clone is a single base apart. The sequenced samples were obtained from patients with active juvenile idiopathic arthritis. Sorting was carried out immediately after cells were thawed, and dead cells were excluded with Live/Dead Fixable Near-IR Stain. Sequencing was performed on CD4+ T cells from blood. This receptor chain uses TRBV28 and TRBJ2-3; 12 central bases correspond to TRBD2. The clonotype comes from a human donor with juvenile idiopathic arthritis. The nucleotide sequence is TGTGCCAGCAGTTTGCCTAGCGGGAGGGTAACAGATACGCAGTATTTT. It translates as CASSLPSGRVTDTQYF.